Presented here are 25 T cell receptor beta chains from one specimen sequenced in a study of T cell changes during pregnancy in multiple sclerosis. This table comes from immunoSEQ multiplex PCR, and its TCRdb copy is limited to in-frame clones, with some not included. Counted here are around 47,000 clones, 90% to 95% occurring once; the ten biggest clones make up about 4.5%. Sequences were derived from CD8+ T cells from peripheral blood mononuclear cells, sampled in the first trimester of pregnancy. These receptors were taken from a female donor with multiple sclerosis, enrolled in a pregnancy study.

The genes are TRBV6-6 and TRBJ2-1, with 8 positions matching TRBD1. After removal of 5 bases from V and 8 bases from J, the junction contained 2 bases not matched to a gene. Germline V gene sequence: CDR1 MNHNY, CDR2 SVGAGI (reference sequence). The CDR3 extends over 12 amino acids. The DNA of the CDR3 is TGTGCCAGCAGTCAGGGGGCGGATGAGCAGTTCTTC. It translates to CASSQGADEQFF.

CDR3 protein: CASRSEGWEKLFF. The CDR3 DNA is TGTGCCAGCAGGTCGGAGGGGTGGGAAAAACTGTTTTTT. This chain links TRBV28 with TRBJ1-4, with D maybe TRBD1 (5 bases). Germline V gene data show CDR1 as MDHEN and CDR2 as SYDVKM. The CDR3 extends over 13 amino acids. Trimming left V 6 bases short and J 8 bases short, with 13 bases between.

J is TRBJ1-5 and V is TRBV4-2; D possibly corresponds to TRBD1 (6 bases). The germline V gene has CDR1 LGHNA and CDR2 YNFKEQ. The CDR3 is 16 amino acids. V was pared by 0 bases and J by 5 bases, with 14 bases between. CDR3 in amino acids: CASSQEGGGGYQPQHF. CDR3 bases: TGTGCCAGCAGCCAAGAAGGAGGGGGGGGGTATCAGCCCCAGCATTTT.

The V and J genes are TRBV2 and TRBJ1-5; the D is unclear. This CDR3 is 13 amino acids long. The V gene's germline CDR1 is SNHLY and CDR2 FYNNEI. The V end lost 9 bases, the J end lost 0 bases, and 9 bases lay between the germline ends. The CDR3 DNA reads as TGTGCCAGGGGAGTCGATAGCAATCAGCCCCAGCATTTT. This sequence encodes CARGVDSNQPQHF.

The CDR3 loop is CASSEMGPHYGYTF. The CDR3, as DNA: TGTGCCAGCAGTGAAATGGGGCCTCACTATGGCTACACCTTC. The chain links TRBV2 to TRBJ1-2; perhaps TRBD1 as D (5 bases). The germline V and J ends were trimmed by 2 bases and 3 bases, with 10 bases remaining between them. The CDR3 extends over 14 amino acids. Germline V lookup: CDR1 SNHLY, CDR2 FYNNEI.

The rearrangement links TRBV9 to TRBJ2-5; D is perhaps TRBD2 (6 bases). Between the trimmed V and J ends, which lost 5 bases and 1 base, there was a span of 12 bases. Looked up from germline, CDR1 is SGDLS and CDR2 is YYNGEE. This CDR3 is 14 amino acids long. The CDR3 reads CASSLAASQETQYF. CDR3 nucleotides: TGTGCCAGCAGTTTAGCGGCTTCCCAAGAGACCCAGTACTTC.

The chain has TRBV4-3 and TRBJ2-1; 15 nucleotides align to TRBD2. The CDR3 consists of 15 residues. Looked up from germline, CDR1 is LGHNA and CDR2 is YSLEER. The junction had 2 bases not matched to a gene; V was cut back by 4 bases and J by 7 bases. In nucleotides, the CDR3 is TGCGCCAGCAGCCCCGGGACTAGCGGGGGGAATGAGCAGTTCTTC. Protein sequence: CASSPGTSGGNEQFF.

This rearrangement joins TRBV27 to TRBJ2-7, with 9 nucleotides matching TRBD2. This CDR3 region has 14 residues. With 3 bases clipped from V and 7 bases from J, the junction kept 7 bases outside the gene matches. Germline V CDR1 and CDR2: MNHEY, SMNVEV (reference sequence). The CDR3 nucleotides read TGTGCCAGCAGTTTGCAGGCTAGCGGGGAAGAGCAGTACTTC. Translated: CASSLQASGEEQYF.

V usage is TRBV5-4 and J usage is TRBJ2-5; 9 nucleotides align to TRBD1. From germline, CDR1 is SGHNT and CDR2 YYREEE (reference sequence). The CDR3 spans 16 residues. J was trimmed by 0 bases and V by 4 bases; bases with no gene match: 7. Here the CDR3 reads CASSAGTGLNQETQYF. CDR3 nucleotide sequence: TGTGCCAGCAGCGCCGGGACAGGGTTGAACCAAGAGACCCAGTACTTC.

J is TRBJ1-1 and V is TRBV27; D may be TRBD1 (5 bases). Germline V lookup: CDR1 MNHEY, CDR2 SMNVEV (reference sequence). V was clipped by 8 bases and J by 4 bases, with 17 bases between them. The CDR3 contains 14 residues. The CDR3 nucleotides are TGTGCCAGCGCCCGGGACTGGGGAATCACTGAAGCTTTCTTT. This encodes CASARDWGITEAFF.

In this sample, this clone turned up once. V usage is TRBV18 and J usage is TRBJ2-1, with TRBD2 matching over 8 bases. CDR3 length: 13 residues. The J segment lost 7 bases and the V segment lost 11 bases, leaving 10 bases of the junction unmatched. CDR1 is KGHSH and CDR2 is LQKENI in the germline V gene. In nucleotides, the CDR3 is TGTGCCGCCTCGGGACTAGGGACAAATGAGCAGTTCTTC. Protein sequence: CAASGLGTNEQFF. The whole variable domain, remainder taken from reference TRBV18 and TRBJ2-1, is NAGVMQNPRHLVRRRGQEARLRCSPMKGHSHVYWYRQLPEEGLKFMVYLQKENIIDESGMPKERFSAEFPKEGPSILRIQQVVRGDSAAYFCAASGLGTNEQFFGPGTRLTVL.

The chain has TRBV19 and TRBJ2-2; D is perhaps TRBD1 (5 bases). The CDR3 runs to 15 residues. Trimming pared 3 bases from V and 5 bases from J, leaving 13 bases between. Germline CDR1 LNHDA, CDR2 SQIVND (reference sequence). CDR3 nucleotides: TGTGCCAGTAGTATGACGCGGCAGGGAACCGGGGAGCTGTTTTTT. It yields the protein CASSMTRQGTGELFF.

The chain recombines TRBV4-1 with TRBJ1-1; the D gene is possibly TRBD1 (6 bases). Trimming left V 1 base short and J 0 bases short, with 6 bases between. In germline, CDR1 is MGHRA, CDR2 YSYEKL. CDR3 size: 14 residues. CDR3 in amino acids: CASSQGQVNTEAFF. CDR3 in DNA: TGCGCCAGCAGCCAAGGACAGGTGAACACTGAAGCTTTCTTT.

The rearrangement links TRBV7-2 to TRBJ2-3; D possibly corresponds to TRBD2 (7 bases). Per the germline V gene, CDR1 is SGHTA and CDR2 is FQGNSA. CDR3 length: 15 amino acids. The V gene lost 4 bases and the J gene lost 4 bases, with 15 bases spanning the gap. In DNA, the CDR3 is TGTGCCAGCAGCTCCCGGGGGGCGTTGGCAGATACGCAGTATTTT. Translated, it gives CASSSRGALADTQYF.

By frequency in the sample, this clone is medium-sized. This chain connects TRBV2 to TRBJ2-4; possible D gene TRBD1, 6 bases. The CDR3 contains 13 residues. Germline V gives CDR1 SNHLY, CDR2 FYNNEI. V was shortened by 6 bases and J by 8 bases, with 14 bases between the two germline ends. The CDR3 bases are TGTGCCAGCAGAGGGGACAATCAGGACATTCAGTACTTC. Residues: CASRGDNQDIQYF.

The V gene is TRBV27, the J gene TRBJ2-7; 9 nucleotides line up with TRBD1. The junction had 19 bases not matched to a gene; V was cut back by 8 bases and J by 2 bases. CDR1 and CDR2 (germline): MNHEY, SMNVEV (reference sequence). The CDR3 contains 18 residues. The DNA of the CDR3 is TGTGCCAGCGCAGGGACAGGGTGGGGAAACCTGGGCACCTACGAGCAGTACTTC. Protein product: CASAGTGWGNLGTYEQYF.

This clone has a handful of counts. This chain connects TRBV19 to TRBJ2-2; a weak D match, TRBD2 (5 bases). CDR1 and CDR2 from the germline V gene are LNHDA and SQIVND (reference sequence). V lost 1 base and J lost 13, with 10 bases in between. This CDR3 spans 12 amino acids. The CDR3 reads CASSIGPEGLFF. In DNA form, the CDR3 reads TGTGCCAGTAGTATAGGTCCTGAGGGGCTGTTTTTT.

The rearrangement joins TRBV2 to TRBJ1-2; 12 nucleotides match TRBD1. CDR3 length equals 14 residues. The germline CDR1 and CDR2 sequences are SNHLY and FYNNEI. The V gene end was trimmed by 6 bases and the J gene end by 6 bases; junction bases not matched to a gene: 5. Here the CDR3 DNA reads TGTGCCAGCAGCCCGGGACAGGGGGCGGATGGCTACACCTTC. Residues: CASSPGQGADGYTF.

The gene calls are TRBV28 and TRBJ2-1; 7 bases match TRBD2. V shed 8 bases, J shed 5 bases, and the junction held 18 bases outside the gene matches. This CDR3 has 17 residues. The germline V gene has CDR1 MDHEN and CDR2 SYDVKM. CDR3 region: CASALLAGGSVDNEQFF. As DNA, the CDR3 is TGTGCCAGCGCTCTTCTCGCCGGCGGGAGTGTCGACAATGAGCAGTTCTTC.

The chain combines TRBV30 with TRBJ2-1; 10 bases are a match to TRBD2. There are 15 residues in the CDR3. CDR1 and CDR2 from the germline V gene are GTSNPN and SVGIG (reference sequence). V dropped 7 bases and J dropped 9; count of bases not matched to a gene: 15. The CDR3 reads CALIRRQREGREQFF. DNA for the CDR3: TGTGCCTTAATCCGTAGGCAGCGGGAGGGCCGTGAGCAGTTCTTC.

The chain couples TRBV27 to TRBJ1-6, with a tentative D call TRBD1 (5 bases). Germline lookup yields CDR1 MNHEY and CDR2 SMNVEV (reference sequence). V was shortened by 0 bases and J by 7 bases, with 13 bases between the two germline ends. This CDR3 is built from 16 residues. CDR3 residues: CASSLSVGGRNSPLHF. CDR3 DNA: TGTGCCAGCAGTTTATCGGTGGGGGGACGGAATTCACCCCTCCACTTT.

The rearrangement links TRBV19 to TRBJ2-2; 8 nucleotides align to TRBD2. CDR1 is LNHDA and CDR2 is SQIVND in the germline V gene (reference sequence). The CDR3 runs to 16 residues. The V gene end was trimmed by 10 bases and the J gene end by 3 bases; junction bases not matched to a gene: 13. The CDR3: CATPKEAGEDTGELFF. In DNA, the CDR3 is TGTGCCACCCCAAAGGAAGCGGGAGAAGACACCGGGGAGCTGTTTTTT.

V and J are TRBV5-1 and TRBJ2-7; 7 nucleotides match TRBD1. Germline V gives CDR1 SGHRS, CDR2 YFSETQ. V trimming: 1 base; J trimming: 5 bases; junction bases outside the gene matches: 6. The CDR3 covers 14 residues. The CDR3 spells CASSLTDRIDEQYF. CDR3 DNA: TGCGCCAGCAGCTTGACGGACAGGATAGACGAGCAGTACTTC.

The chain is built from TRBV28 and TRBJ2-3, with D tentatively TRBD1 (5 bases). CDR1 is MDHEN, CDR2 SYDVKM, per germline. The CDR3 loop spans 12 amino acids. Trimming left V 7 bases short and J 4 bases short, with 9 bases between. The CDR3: CASTTGADTQYF. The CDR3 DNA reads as TGTGCCAGCACAACAGGCGCAGATACGCAGTATTTT.

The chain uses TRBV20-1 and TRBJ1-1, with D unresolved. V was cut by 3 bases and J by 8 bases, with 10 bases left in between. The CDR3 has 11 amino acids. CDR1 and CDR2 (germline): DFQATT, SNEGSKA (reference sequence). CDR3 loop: CSASRVTEAFF. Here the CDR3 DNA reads TGCAGTGCTAGCAGAGTGACAGAAGCTTTCTTT.